Each of the 6 T cell receptor beta chains below was sequenced from the same sample in a study of T cells after yellow fever vaccination. One entry per CDR3 protein, called by TCRdb with MiXCR from the 5' RACE reads. This table has hundreds of thousands of distinct CDR3 sequences, 11% appearing once. Sequences were derived from PBMCs, sampled on the day of the first yellow fever vaccination. These receptor sequences come from a man aged 18 to 30 who received the YFV17D yellow fever vaccine.

V is TRBV6-2 or TRBV6-3 and J is TRBJ2-7; no firm D call. The germline CDR1 and CDR2 sequences are MNHEY and SVGEGT. Trimming took off 1 base at V and 2 bases at J, with 9 bases between the two ends. This CDR3 has 14 amino acids. The CDR3 protein is CASSYYDTPYEQYV. The CDR3 DNA reads as TGTGCCAGCAGTTACTACGACACCCCCTACGAGCAGTACGTC.

This clonotype was observed a few times. This rearrangement joins TRBV6-2 or TRBV6-3 to TRBJ2-7; 9 nucleotides line up with TRBD2. Germline V lookup: CDR1 MNHEY, CDR2 SVGEGT. V shed 4 bases and J 2 bases; nucleotides not matched to a gene: 12. The CDR3 runs 17 residues. The CDR3 nucleotides read TGTGCCAGCAGTTCTCCGTTTGTTTCTAGCGGGGCCTACGAGCAGTACTTC. This encodes CASSSPFVSSGAYEQYF.

This chain joins TRBV4-1 and TRBJ2-7; D possibly matches TRBD1 or TRBD2 (6 bases each). The CDR3 extends over 15 amino acids. CDR1 and CDR2 from the germline V gene are MGHRA and YSYEKL. V was trimmed by 4 bases and J by 4 bases, leaving 17 bases between them. DNA of the CDR3: TGCGCCAGCAGCCTTCGTGAGGGGGGTCGGTACGAGCAGTACGTC. Protein: CASSLREGGRYEQYV.

There are a few counts of this clonotype. The J gene is TRBJ2-4, the V gene TRBV2; D is unresolved. This CDR3 is built from 16 residues. V shed 1 base and J shed 2 bases, with 12 bases lying between them. CDR1 and CDR2 (germline): SNHLY, FYNNEI. CDR3 DNA sequence: TGTGCCAGCAGTGAAGTGGGCAGATTGACCAAAAACATTCAGTACTTC. Translated, it gives CASSEVGRLTKNIQYF.

The V call is TRBV27, the J call TRBJ1-5; 8 bases fit TRBD1. V shed 3 bases, J shed 4 bases, and the junction held 5 bases outside the gene matches. Germline lookup yields CDR1 MNHEY and CDR2 SMNVEV (reference sequence). The CDR3 is 15 residues long. The CDR3 loop is CASSFGQGGNQPQHF. Here the CDR3 DNA reads TGTGCCAGCAGTTTTGGACAGGGAGGGAATCAGCCCCAGCATTTT.

This clonotype was detected only a few times. The chain employs TRBV7-9 and TRBJ2-3; D may be TRBD1 (5 bases). V was clipped by 1 base and J by 1 base, with 12 bases between them. Germline CDR1 reads SEHNR; CDR2 reads FQNEAQ (reference sequence). This CDR3 comprises 16 residues. The CDR3 DNA sequence: TGTGCCAGCAGCTTAGAGGGGCGAGTCGGCACAGATACGCAGTATTTT. Its protein is CASSLEGRVGTDTQYF.